The rows below give T cell receptor beta chains drawn from one sample of a study of T cell responses to AZD1222 COVID-19 vaccine. TCRdb's table, derived via immunoSEQ multiplex PCR, lists solely in-frame clones and lacks some. The sample shows 65,000 to 90,000 clones, 87% of them seen only once. Sequenced here: peripheral blood, sampled 28 days after the second AZD1222 dose. These receptors were taken from an adult who received the AZD1222 COVID-19 vaccine. CDR3s include the opening cysteine and the closing phenylalanine or tryptophan. The D gene is left open where the match is weak. Size tells how often a clone was seen (once, few, many) or the class of an expanded clone, and some rows leave it out.

clone_size: -
j_call: TRBJ2-5
d_call: -
v_call: TRBV2
cdr3_aa: CASSELGLVGVGETQYF
cdr3_nt: TGTGCCAGCAGTGAACTCGGGCTAGTAGGAGTCGGGGAGACCCAGTACTTC

clone_size: -
j_call: TRBJ1-2
d_call: -
v_call: TRBV30
cdr3_aa: CAWSAGANYGYTF
cdr3_nt: TGTGCCTGGAGTGCAGGAGCTAACTATGGCTACACCTTC

clone_size: -
j_call: TRBJ2-2
d_call: -
v_call: TRBV5-1
cdr3_aa: CASSLQDTGELFF
cdr3_nt: TGCGCCAGCAGCTTGCAGGACACCGGGGAGCTGTTTTTT

clone_size: -
j_call: TRBJ1-6
d_call: -
v_call: TRBV6-5
cdr3_aa: CASSYSPSRGHSPLHF
cdr3_nt: TGTGCCAGCAGTTACTCCCCTTCACGCGGGCATTCACCCCTCCACTTT

clone_size: -
j_call: TRBJ2-5
d_call: -
v_call: TRBV11-2
cdr3_aa: CASSLRGGTSRETQYF
cdr3_nt: TGTGCCAGCAGCTTACGCGGCGGGACAAGTCGTGAGACCCAGTACTTC

clone_size: -
j_call: TRBJ2-5
d_call: TRBD2
v_call: TRBV19
cdr3_aa: CASTSQAGGETQYF
cdr3_nt: TGTGCCAGTACCTCCCAAGCGGGAGGCGAGACCCAGTACTTC

clone_size: -
j_call: TRBJ1-5
d_call: -
v_call: TRBV6-2/TRBV6-3
cdr3_aa: CASSYSTRGGNQPQHF
cdr3_nt: TGTGCCAGCAGTTACTCGACCAGGGGAGGCAATCAGCCCCAGCATTTT

clone_size: -
j_call: TRBJ2-7
d_call: TRBD2
v_call: TRBV7-6
cdr3_aa: CASSPAPSGGSEQYF
cdr3_nt: TGTGCCAGCAGCCCCGCCCCTTCGGGAGGTTCCGAGCAGTACTTC

clone_size: few
j_call: TRBJ1-5
d_call: TRBD1
v_call: TRBV4-3
cdr3_aa: CASSQGGQHNQPQHF
cdr3_nt: TGCGCCAGCAGCCAAGGGGGACAGCACAATCAGCCCCAGCATTTT

clone_size: -
j_call: TRBJ2-1
d_call: -
v_call: TRBV9
cdr3_aa: CASSFHREGDVRDEQFF
cdr3_nt: TGTGCCAGCAGCTTCCACAGGGAGGGGGACGTGAGGGATGAGCAGTTCTTC

clone_size: -
j_call: TRBJ2-2
d_call: TRBD2
v_call: TRBV19
cdr3_aa: CASSKYVAGDTGELFF
cdr3_nt: TGTGCCAGTAGTAAATACGTAGCGGGAGACACCGGGGAGCTGTTTTTT

clone_size: -
j_call: TRBJ2-1
d_call: -
v_call: TRBV2
cdr3_aa: CASSQSAYNEQFF
cdr3_nt: TGTGCCAGCAGCCAGTCCGCATACAATGAGCAGTTCTTC

clone_size: -
j_call: TRBJ2-5
d_call: TRBD2
v_call: TRBV24-1
cdr3_aa: CATSAGTTNGETQYF
cdr3_nt: TGTGCCACCAGTGCCGGGACTACCAACGGGGAGACCCAGTACTTC

clone_size: -
j_call: TRBJ2-1
d_call: TRBD1
v_call: TRBV2
cdr3_aa: CASDPGQGYNEQFF
cdr3_nt: TGTGCCAGTGATCCGGGACAGGGATACAATGAGCAGTTCTTC

clone_size: -
j_call: TRBJ2-3
d_call: TRBD2
v_call: TRBV5-1
cdr3_aa: CASSFSGGADTQYF
cdr3_nt: TGCGCCAGCAGCTTCTCGGGAGGGGCAGATACGCAGTATTTT

clone_size: -
j_call: TRBJ2-5
d_call: -
v_call: TRBV6-1
cdr3_aa: CASSEGGSEETQYF
cdr3_nt: TGTGCCAGCAGTGAGGGGGGATCGGAAGAGACCCAGTACTTC

clone_size: -
j_call: TRBJ1-1
d_call: -
v_call: TRBV10-3
cdr3_aa: CAISESGDNTEAFF
cdr3_nt: TGTGCCATCAGTGAGTCGGGAGATAACACTGAAGCTTTCTTT

clone_size: -
j_call: TRBJ1-2
d_call: -
v_call: TRBV30
cdr3_aa: CAWSLIEAGGYTF
cdr3_nt: TGTGCCTGGAGTCTCATCGAAGCTGGTGGCTACACCTTC

clone_size: -
j_call: TRBJ2-3
d_call: -
v_call: TRBV11-1
cdr3_aa: CATEISGYGADTQYF
cdr3_nt: TGTGCCACCGAAATTAGCGGCTACGGAGCAGATACGCAGTATTTT

clone_size: -
j_call: TRBJ1-1
d_call: -
v_call: TRBV6-5
cdr3_aa: CASSYSAALNTEAFF
cdr3_nt: TGTGCCAGCAGTTACTCGGCGGCCTTGAACACTGAAGCTTTCTTT

clone_size: -
j_call: TRBJ2-5
d_call: TRBD2
v_call: TRBV7-3
cdr3_aa: CASAWNGLAGETQYF
cdr3_nt: TGTGCCAGCGCCTGGAACGGGCTAGCGGGAGAGACCCAGTACTTC

clone_size: -
j_call: TRBJ2-7
d_call: -
v_call: TRBV19
cdr3_aa: CASSSLPGGTGRYEQYF
cdr3_nt: TGTGCCAGTAGTTCTCTCCCGGGGGGGACAGGGAGGTACGAGCAGTACTTC

clone_size: -
j_call: TRBJ2-7
d_call: TRBD1
v_call: TRBV4-2
cdr3_aa: CASSQDSGGYEQYF
cdr3_nt: TGTGCCAGCAGCCAAGATTCAGGGGGCTACGAGCAGTACTTC

clone_size: -
j_call: TRBJ2-1
d_call: -
v_call: TRBV18
cdr3_aa: CASSPLGNEQFF
cdr3_nt: TGTGCCAGCTCACCACTGGGCAATGAGCAGTTCTTC

clone_size: -
j_call: TRBJ2-5
d_call: -
v_call: TRBV7-2
cdr3_aa: CASSRAGPGGQYF
cdr3_nt: TGTGCCAGCAGCCGTGCCGGGCCTGGGGGCCAGTACTTC

clone_size: few
j_call: TRBJ2-7
d_call: TRBD2
v_call: TRBV5-4
cdr3_aa: CASSERGRAYEQYF
cdr3_nt: TGTGCCAGCAGCGAGCGCGGGAGGGCCTACGAGCAGTACTTC

clone_size: -
j_call: TRBJ2-5
d_call: -
v_call: TRBV11-2
cdr3_aa: CASSYLFGGGETQYF
cdr3_nt: TGTGCCAGCAGCTACCTTTTCGGGGGTGGGGAGACCCAGTACTTC

clone_size: -
j_call: TRBJ1-1
d_call: TRBD1
v_call: TRBV19
cdr3_aa: CASSTQGAATEAFF
cdr3_nt: TGTGCCAGTAGTACTCAGGGGGCTGCCACTGAAGCTTTCTTT

clone_size: -
j_call: TRBJ2-3
d_call: -
v_call: TRBV2
cdr3_aa: CASNVNTDTQYF
cdr3_nt: TGTGCCAGCAACGTAAACACAGATACGCAGTATTTT

clone_size: -
j_call: TRBJ2-6
d_call: -
v_call: TRBV29-1
cdr3_aa: CSVSAGANVLTF
cdr3_nt: TGCAGCGTCTCGGCTGGGGCCAACGTCCTGACTTTC

clone_size: -
j_call: TRBJ2-7
d_call: -
v_call: TRBV4-1
cdr3_aa: CASSQAPGASTYEQYF
cdr3_nt: TGCGCCAGCAGCCAAGCGCCGGGAGCTAGCACCTACGAGCAGTACTTC

clone_size: -
j_call: TRBJ1-5
d_call: -
v_call: TRBV7-2
cdr3_aa: CASSADRDQPQHF
cdr3_nt: TGTGCCAGCAGCGCCGACAGAGATCAGCCCCAGCATTTT